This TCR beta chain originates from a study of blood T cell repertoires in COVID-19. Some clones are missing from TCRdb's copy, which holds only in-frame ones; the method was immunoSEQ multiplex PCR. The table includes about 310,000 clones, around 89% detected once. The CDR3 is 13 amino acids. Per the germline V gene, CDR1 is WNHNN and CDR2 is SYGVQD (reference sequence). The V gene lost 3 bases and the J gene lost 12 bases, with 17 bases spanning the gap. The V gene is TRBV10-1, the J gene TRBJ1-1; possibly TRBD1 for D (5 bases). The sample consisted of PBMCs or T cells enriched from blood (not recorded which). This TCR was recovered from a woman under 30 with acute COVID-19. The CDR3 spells CASSEGNRLKTFF. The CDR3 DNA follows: TGCGCCAGCAGTGAAGGTAACAGGCTAAAAACTTTCTTT.